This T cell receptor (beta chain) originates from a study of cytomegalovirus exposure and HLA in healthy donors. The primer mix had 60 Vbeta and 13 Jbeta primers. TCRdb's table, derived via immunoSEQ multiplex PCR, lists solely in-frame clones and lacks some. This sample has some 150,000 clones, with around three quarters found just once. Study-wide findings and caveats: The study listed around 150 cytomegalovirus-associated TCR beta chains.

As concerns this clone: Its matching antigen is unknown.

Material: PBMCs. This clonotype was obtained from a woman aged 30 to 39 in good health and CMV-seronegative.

The CDR3, as DNA: TGTGCCAGTAGCCCTTCCTACCCAGGCATTCAGTACTTC. Amino acids: CASSPSYPGIQYF. The chain uses TRBV19 and TRBJ2-4; D gene unclear. The ends were cut back, 6 bases at V and 9 bases at J, with 15 bases in the middle. The germline CDR1 and CDR2 sequences are LNHDA and SQIVND (reference sequence). This CDR3 region has 13 residues.